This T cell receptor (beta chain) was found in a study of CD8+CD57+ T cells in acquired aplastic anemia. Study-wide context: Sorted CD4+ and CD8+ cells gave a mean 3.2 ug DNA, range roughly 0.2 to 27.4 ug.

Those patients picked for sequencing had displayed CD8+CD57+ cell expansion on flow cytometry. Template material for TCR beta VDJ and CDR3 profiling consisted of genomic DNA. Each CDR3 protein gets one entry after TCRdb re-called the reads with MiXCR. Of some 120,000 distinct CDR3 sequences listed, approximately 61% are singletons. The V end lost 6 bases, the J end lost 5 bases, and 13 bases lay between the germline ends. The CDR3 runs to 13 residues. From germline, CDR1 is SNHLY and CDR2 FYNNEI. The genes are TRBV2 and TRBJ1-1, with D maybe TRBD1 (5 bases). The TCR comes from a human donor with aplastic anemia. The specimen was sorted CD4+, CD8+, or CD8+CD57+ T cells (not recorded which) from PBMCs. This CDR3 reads CASRAGLGTEAFF. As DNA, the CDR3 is TGTGCCAGCAGAGCAGGGTTGGGTACTGAAGCTTTCTTT.